This T cell receptor beta chain originates from a study of cytomegalovirus exposure and HLA in healthy donors (dated by TCRdb to 2016 to 2017). Looking at the study overall: An earlier analysis of several hundred of the donors reported about 250 Gb of sequence data and roughly 110 million unique TCR beta sequences from about 200 million T cells. About 320 gigabases of sequencing data and 78 million or so unique TCR sequences were included in an early release covering 550 to 800 HLA-typed donors. The genetic ancestry cluster associated with self-reported Caucasian donors included approximately 85% of the approximately 400 genotyped donors. The aim of the study was to test whether cataloging public T cell receptors could identify signatures of past pathogen exposure. Using immunosequencing, the study profiled T cell repertoires from 550 to 750 subjects and related those repertoires to cytomegalovirus serostatus. A separate validation cohort of more than 100 different subjects was used in addition to the 666-subject first cohort. To predict cytomegalovirus infection status, the study combined high-throughput TCR immunosequencing, statistical association of individual TCRs with disease status, and machine learning. A later analysis re-analyzed previously published TCR beta repertoires from roughly 630 donors and added high-resolution HLA genotyping to study TCR occurrence patterns. The later analysis used no new phenotypic data to find candidate immune exposures, relying instead on TCR beta sequences and their occurrence across donors. An earlier analysis of 587 of the donors applied high-throughput TCR beta sequencing to assess whether each TCR beta V gene segment acted as functional or pseudogenic. Donor age, sex, ethnicity and CMV serostatus were compiled together with the repertoire data. Genome-wide SNP genotypes for about 55% of the roughly 670 donors were used in a later genetic analysis, which treated that subset as a discovery cohort. Every discovery cohort repertoire had been produced on one sequencing platform. HLA typing covered class I and class II loci at four-digit resolution. Typing coverage varied by locus: roughly 629-630 donors for A, B, C, DRB1 and DQB1; roughly 560 for DQA1; more than 600 for DPA1; roughly 450 for DPB1. Roughly five DR-DQ haplotypes were treated as single units for association and clustering because of strong linkage in the cohort. Among 300 to 500 genotyped donors of the cohort, an average of approximately 240,000 unique TCR beta nucleotide sequences was sequenced per donor, of which about 20% were non-productive.

Overall study outcomes, separate from this receptor: Compared with the approximately 700-donor mean, donors in an Asian-associated ancestry cluster had fewer N-insertions in productive TCRs, according to a later genetic analysis. An association between a missense DCLRE1C variant and V-gene and J-gene trimming of TCR beta chains was found in a later genetic analysis and replicated in an independent cohort. This cohort had only TCR beta chains sequenced, and the lack of alpha or paired-chain data limited which features could be detected. Most TCR sequences were observed very rarely across donors, whereas some public TCRs were present in many individuals. Strong co-occurrence of HLA alleles, especially DR and DQ, made assigning TCR associations to individual alleles difficult. In a later analysis, HLA-associated TCR beta chains showed more clonal expansion and lower generation probabilities than non-associated chains that were equally common. Because counts were too low, 15 to 20 rarely observed V segments, including chromosome 9 orphons, were excluded from the earlier analysis of 587 of the donors. In a later analysis, most CMV-associated TCR beta chains were found to appear HLA-restricted, with HLA associations seemingly driven largely by CMV exposure. In a later analysis, TCR association rates were found to vary across HLA loci, with the most associated TCRs seen for DRB1 alleles and the fewest for HLA-C alleles. The study gave a list of over 150 TCR beta chains associated with cytomegalovirus. Presence/absence analyses assumed roughly uniform sequencing depth across donors, an assumption that may not hold. Linkage disequilibrium might explain the correlated functional status among segregating V segments, but an unknown experimental factor could not be ruled out. A further reported finding was that TCR beta sequences accurately predicted the HLA-A and HLA-B alleles for most subjects in the first cohort. Cytomegalovirus status was reported to be diagnosed by the classifier with high specificity and sensitivity in both the original and validation cohorts. In an earlier analysis of approximately 590 of the donors, most TCR beta V segments appeared in productive rearrangements about 90% or about 30% of the time, broadly matching IMGT annotations. CMV serostatus was the only immune exposure information available for the cohort. Because some donors lacked HLA typing at each locus, the association tests relied only on the typed subset. Some IMGT-functional V segments, including TRBV6-2 and TRBV6-3, could not be told apart with the 87-base-pair reads, so those segments were excluded. In vitro tests confirmed that a few of the cytomegalovirus-associated TCR beta chains recognize cytomegalovirus antigens. A cluster of highly shared sequence variants was judged likely to be a technical artifact of the sequencing pipeline. A later analysis associated 17,000 or so TCR beta sequences with specific HLA alleles at a false discovery rate of 0.05. According to the authors, the approach could potentially be generalized to other disease states and immunological phenotypes. In a later analysis, several top co-occurrence clusters were reported to appear linked to parvovirus B19, influenza, CMV and Epstein-Barr virus.

Comments on this clone: Its antigen is unknown. No quality values exist for individual bases; no much larger clone is one base distant.

The method behind the library was the immunoSEQ multiplex PCR assay. For the multiplex PCR, a mixture combining 60 forward primers for TCR Vbeta segments and 13 reverse primers for TCR Jbeta segments was used. A multiplex PCR assay on genomic DNA amplified the CDR3 region of rearranged TCR beta genes. The Illumina HiSeq System was used to sequence the amplified TCR beta libraries as 87-base-pair reads. As for the authors' bioinformatics: Across the 600 to 700 repertoires, a later analysis counted 60 million to 90 million unique TCR beta chains, around 11 million of which were shared by at least two donors. To remove PCR and sequencing errors, raw reads were error-corrected and collapsed into unique sequences using a nearest-neighbor algorithm that merged closely related sequences. To assign V, D and J gene segments, CDR3 sequences were aligned to IMGT reference sequences. For a sequence to be retained, at least a six-nucleotide match to both a V gene segment and a J gene segment was required. A rearrangement was called productive if the CDR3 had no stop codons and remained in frame with V and J, and every other rearrangement was called non-productive. Following IMGT convention, CDR3 was defined as the stretch from the second conserved V-encoded cysteine up to the conserved J-encoded phenylalanine. The earlier analysis of a few hundred of the donors excluded sequences that lacked an unambiguous match to a single V gene segment. An earlier analysis of a few hundred of the donors called V segments functional above 56.7% productive rearrangements and segregating when the between-donor standard deviation exceeded 5%. A statistical classification framework was developed to diagnose cytomegalovirus status using the catalog of TCR beta chain sequences. V and J gene assignment, in a later analysis, came from comparing TCR nucleotide sequences with IMGT/GENE-DB human TR gene sequences. Using the TCRdist pipeline, a later analysis assigned CDR3 sequences along with most-parsimonious VDJ recombination scenarios. A later analysis defined each TCR beta chain by its CDR3 amino acid sequence plus V-gene family, and excluded reads lacking a unique V-gene family. To address suspected cross-contamination and a sequencing artifact, a later analysis removed roughly 640 highly shared, low-generation-probability nucleotide sequences. In a later analysis, a clonal expansion index for each public chain was calculated from normalized within-repertoire ranks of inferred template counts. A later analysis computed generation probabilities with a VDJ recombination model fitted to out-of-frame rearrangements, and checked the results against IGoR. In a later analysis, hypergeometric tests were used to score TCR-TCR, TCR-HLA and TCR-CMV co-occurrence, with a repertoire-size bias correction applied to TCR pairs. To estimate false discovery rates, a later analysis permuted the HLA or CMV assignments 20 times. In a later analysis, co-occurring TCRs were grouped using DBSCAN, with TCRdist sequence similarity added in when clustering inside HLA-allele-positive subsets. Repertoires with fewer than 30,000 or more than 120,000 public chains, plus five repertoires with anomalous nucleotide sharing, were excluded from co-occurrence clustering. The table comes from immuneACCESS by way of TCRdb, which keeps in-frame sequences with V and J called. Part of the clones is missing from these tables; in studies checked, under half for an unresolved V gene and the rest for unknown reasons. The DNA was the basis for D and trimming; V, J and clone size are from that table. For this sample there are roughly 180,000 clones; roughly 80% appear just once. The ten biggest clones cover about 1.3% of the sample.

From the cysteine through the phenylalanine, the CDR3 covers 16 amino acids. Just CDR3 DNA is preserved here, 48 bases in frame from base 1. The trim is 1 base for V and 6 bases for J, with a gap of 18 bases between the germline ends. Reading the germline V gene (reference sequence) gives CDR1 SEHNR and CDR2 FQNEAQ. The cohort was made up of approximately 670 healthy bone marrow donors. At the time of sampling, every cohort member was nominally healthy, though immune exposures that went unrecorded were likely present. The donor was CMV seronegative and was included in the group of 352 seronegative cohort members. A peripheral blood sample was collected from each donor, and TCR beta sequencing was performed on peripheral blood mononuclear cells. Genomic DNA extraction from the blood cell samples was performed with the Qiagen DNeasy Blood Extraction Kit.

In this chain, TRBV7-9 is recombined with TRBJ1-2; there is no confident call for the D gene. Sequenced: PBMCs. The TCR was taken from a man under 40 in good health and CMV-seronegative. CDR3 sequence: CASSLVPVVFPDGYTF. The nucleotide sequence is TGTGCCAGCAGCTTAGTTCCCGTCGTCTTTCCGGATGGCTACACCTTC.